The 6 T cell receptor beta chains presented below share a single source sample, sequenced in a study of preoperative IRX-2 immunotherapy in early breast cancer. Treatment here: preoperative locoregional IRX-2 cytokine immunotherapy. Clones were read by immunoSEQ multiplex PCR, and TCRdb kept only the in-frame ones, dropping some. The table has 20,000 to 30,000 clones, 81% seen once; the top ten hold about 1.2%. This sample comprised lymph node tissue, obtained after IRX-2 immunotherapy. The receptor source for this set is a human donor with breast cancer.

This chain connects TRBV11-3 to TRBJ2-1; 7 bases are a match to TRBD2. The germline gives CDR1 SGHNT, CDR2 YENEEA. The CDR3 has 16 residues. With 6 bases clipped from V and 3 bases from J, the junction kept 11 bases outside the gene matches. CDR3 DNA: TGTGCCAGCAGTCGCAATAGCGGGTCCCTCTACAATGAGCAGTTCTTC. This encodes CASSRNSGSLYNEQFF.

The chain joins TRBV5-1 to TRBJ2-3; 7 bases are shared with TRBD2. Germline CDR1 SGHRS, CDR2 YFSETQ. Germline trimming cut 0 bases from V and 4 bases from J; bases unmatched to any gene: 5. The CDR3 extends over 15 amino acids. CDR3 nucleotides: TGCGCCAGCAGCTTGGGCGCAGGGAGGGCAGATACGCAGTATTTT. Translating it yields CASSLGAGRADTQYF. Looking up the rest from reference TRBV5-1 and TRBJ2-3 gives the full variable domain: KAGVTQTPRYLIKTRGQQVTLSCSPISGHRSVSWYQQTPGQGLQFLFEYFSETQRNKGNFPGRFSGRQFSNSRSEMNVSTLELGDSALYLCASSLGAGRADTQYFGPGTRLTVL.

The chain is built from TRBV5-1 and TRBJ2-7, with unresolved D. The germline gives CDR1 SGHRS, CDR2 YFSETQ. Trimming stripped 4 bases from V and 1 base from J, with 18 bases between. The CDR3 is made up of 16 amino acids. CDR3 DNA sequence: TGCGCCAGCAGCAGAAACCAGATATTCTCTTCCTACGAGCAGTACTTC. Protein sequence: CASSRNQIFSSYEQYF.

The genes are TRBV19 and TRBJ1-6; 8 nucleotides line up with TRBD1. After removal of 3 bases from V and 10 bases from J, the junction contained 32 bases not matched to a gene. The CDR3 has 23 amino acids. Per the germline V gene, CDR1 is LNHDA and CDR2 is SQIVND (reference sequence). The CDR3 loop reads CASSIFAGRDRKFERSSWSPLHF. The CDR3 nucleotides read TGTGCCAGTAGTATTTTCGCCGGTCGGGACAGGAAATTTGAACGGTCATCATGGTCACCCCTCCACTTT.

The CDR3, as DNA: TGCGCCAGCAGCTTGGCAGCTAATGGTGAAGCTTTCTTT. Its protein product is CASSLAANGEAFF. This chain uses TRBV23-1 with TRBJ1-1; D is uncertain. Being an ORF, TRBV23-1 has a function that is uncertain. V was clipped by 6 bases and J by 7 bases, with 15 bases between them. The CDR3 loop spans 13 amino acids.

The rearrangement uses TRBV6-8 and TRBJ2-2, with TRBD1 as a possible D gene (5 bases). The CDR3 runs 15 residues. Deletions cut 6 bases from V and 1 base from J, with 12 bases between. From germline, CDR1 is MNHGY and CDR2 SAAAGT. As DNA, the CDR3 is TGTGCCAGCAGCCCCGGACATCAGAACACCGGGGAGCTGTTTTTT. Its translation is CASSPGHQNTGELFF.